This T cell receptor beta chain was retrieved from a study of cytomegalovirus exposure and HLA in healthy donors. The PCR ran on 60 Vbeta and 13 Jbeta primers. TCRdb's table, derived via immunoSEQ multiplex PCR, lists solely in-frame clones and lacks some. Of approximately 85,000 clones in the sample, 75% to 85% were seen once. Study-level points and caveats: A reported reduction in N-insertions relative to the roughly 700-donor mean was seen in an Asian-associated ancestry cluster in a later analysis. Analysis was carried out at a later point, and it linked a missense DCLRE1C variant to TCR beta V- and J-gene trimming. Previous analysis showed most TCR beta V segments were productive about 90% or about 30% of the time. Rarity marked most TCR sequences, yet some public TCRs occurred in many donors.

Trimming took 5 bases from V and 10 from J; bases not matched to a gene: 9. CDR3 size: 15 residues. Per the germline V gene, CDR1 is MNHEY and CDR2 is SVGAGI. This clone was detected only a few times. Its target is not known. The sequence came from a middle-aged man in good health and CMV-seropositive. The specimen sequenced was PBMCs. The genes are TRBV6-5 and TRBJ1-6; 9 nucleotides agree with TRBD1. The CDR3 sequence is CASSRGQGQRSPLHF. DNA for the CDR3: TGTGCCAGCAGTCGAGGACAGGGGCAGCGATCACCCCTCCACTTT.